These 16 T cell receptor beta chains were sequenced from one sample in a study of shared clonotypes between healthy human individuals. Assay: immunoSEQ multiplex PCR; the TCRdb copy retains only in-frame clones and omits some. This table holds approximately 650,000 clones, 95% found once. CD45RO-negative, CCR7-selected cells formed the naive CD8 fraction, which excluded terminally differentiated effector memory CD45RA+ cells. The sequencing sample was made of naive CD8+ T cells sorted from blood. The receptors were gathered from a woman between 25 and 40 years old in good health.

CDR3 protein: CASSLDPWREDYNEQFF. The DNA for the CDR3 is TGTGCCAGCAGCTTAGATCCGTGGCGGGAGGACTACAATGAGCAGTTCTTC. V is TRBV7-9 and J is TRBJ2-1; 8 positions match TRBD2. This CDR3 spans 17 amino acids. With 1 base clipped from V and 3 bases from J, the junction kept 8 bases outside the gene matches. The germline V gene has CDR1 SEHNR and CDR2 FQNEAQ (reference sequence). Combining the CDR3 with reference TRBV7-9 and TRBJ2-1 gives the whole variable domain DTGVSQNPRHKITKRGQNVTFRCDPISEHNRLYWYRQTLGQGPEFLTYFQNEAQLEKSRLLSDRFSAERPKGSFSTLEIQRTEQGDSAMYLCASSLDPWREDYNEQFFGPGTRLTVL.

This chain uses TRBV28 with TRBJ1-5; D is undetermined. The V end lost 10 bases, the J end lost 5 bases, and 9 bases lay between the germline ends. Germline V gene lookup returns CDR1 MDHEN and CDR2 SYDVKM. This CDR3 region has 11 residues. This CDR3 is CAISGDQPQHF. For the CDR3, the DNA is TGTGCCATCTCTGGGGATCAGCCCCAGCATTTT.

V and J are TRBV5-1 and TRBJ1-1, with D hard to call. The CDR3 spans 12 residues. Germline V gives CDR1 SGHRS, CDR2 YFSETQ. V lost 4 bases to trimming and J lost 7 bases, with 11 bases between them. CDR3 DNA sequence: TGCGCCAGCAGCGGTCGAGTGGGTGAAGCTTTCTTT. Translating it yields CASSGRVGEAFF. Full variable domain (outside the CDR3, taken from reference TRBV5-1 and TRBJ1-1): KAGVTQTPRYLIKTRGQQVTLSCSPISGHRSVSWYQQTPGQGLQFLFEYFSETQRNKGNFPGRFSGRQFSNSRSEMNVSTLELGDSALYLCASSGRVGEAFFGQGTRLTVV.

The chain combines TRBV6-5 with TRBJ1-1; D perhaps matches TRBD1 (5 bases). The CDR3 runs 14 residues. Germline values: CDR1 MNHEY, CDR2 SVGAGI. V was clipped by 0 bases and J by 1 base, with 6 bases between them. The CDR3 bases are TGTGCCAGCAGTTACTCCAGGGAGAACACTGAAGCTTTCTTT. It codes for CASSYSRENTEAFF.

The rearrangement joins TRBV13 to TRBJ1-3, with TRBD1 as a possible D gene (5 bases). The CDR3 covers 14 residues. Germline CDR1 reads PRHDT; CDR2 reads FYEKMQ (reference sequence). V lost 4 bases, J lost 4 bases, and 11 bases lay in between. The CDR3 protein is CASSSGGIGNTIYF. The CDR3 coding sequence is TGTGCCAGCAGCTCTGGGGGGATCGGAAACACCATATATTTT.

The rearrangement links TRBV5-6 to TRBJ2-5, with a tentative D call TRBD1 (5 bases). CDR3 length: 15 residues. Trimming shortened V by 2 bases and J by 5 bases, and 16 bases separated the two germline ends. Germline assignment: CDR1 SGHDT and CDR2 YYEEEE. The CDR3 is CASSLGAYKWETQYF. CDR3 nucleotides: TGTGCCAGCAGCTTAGGGGCATACAAGTGGGAGACCCAGTACTTC.

This chain joins TRBV28 and TRBJ2-3; D might be TRBD1 (5 bases). V shed 5 bases and J shed 6 bases, with 12 bases lying between them. The CDR3 is 13 amino acids. CDR1 is MDHEN and CDR2 is SYDVKM in the germline V gene. The DNA for the CDR3 is TGTGCCAGCAGTCAGGGATCGGCGGATACGCAGTATTTT. Its protein is CASSQGSADTQYF.

The J gene is TRBJ2-3, the V gene TRBV11-2; D is uncertain. The germline V gene has CDR1 SGHAT and CDR2 FQNNGV. This CDR3 region has 15 residues. The V and J ends lost 0 bases and 0 bases respectively, with 7 bases between them. The CDR3 protein is CASSLERISTDTQYF. The CDR3 DNA follows: TGTGCCAGCAGCTTAGAGAGGATAAGCACAGATACGCAGTATTTT.

On this clone: Other DNA sequences in the sample encode the same CDR3. The chain is built from TRBV27 and TRBJ1-1; D unresolved. Germline CDR1 and CDR2: MNHEY and SMNVEV (reference sequence). The CDR3 extends over 14 amino acids. V was trimmed by 2 bases and J by 1 base, leaving 8 bases between them. The CDR3 protein is CASSLLAGNTEAFF. CDR3 DNA: TGTGCCAGCAGTTTACTAGCAGGGAACACTGAAGCTTTCTTT.

The J gene is TRBJ2-3, the V gene TRBV6-1, with D possibly called TRBD1 or TRBD2 (5 bases each). The germline V and J ends were trimmed by 1 base and 2 bases, with 10 bases remaining between them. The length of the CDR3 is 15 residues. Germline V gene data show CDR1 as MNHNS and CDR2 as SASEGT. This CDR3 reads CASSEGGYPTDTQYF. CDR3 bases: TGTGCCAGCAGTGAAGGGGGGTATCCCACAGATACGCAGTATTTT.

The J gene is TRBJ2-1, the V gene TRBV6-5; D is unresolved. V lost 2 bases and J 2 bases, leaving 13 bases between the germline ends. The V gene's germline CDR1 is MNHEY and CDR2 SVGAGI. The CDR3 has 16 amino acids. The CDR3 DNA sequence: TGTGCCAGCAGTTACCTGACCCAGGTAGCCTACAATGAGCAGTTCTTC. Translating it yields CASSYLTQVAYNEQFF.

This sequence joins TRBV7-2 and TRBJ2-7; D gene ambiguous. The CDR3 consists of 18 residues. V was pared by 8 bases and J by 0 bases, with 26 bases between. The germline CDR1 and CDR2 sequences are SGHTA and FQGNSA. As DNA, the CDR3 is TGTGCCAGCCACCTCTCGCGAGGTTGGGCCGGCAGCTCCTACGAGCAGTACTTC. Protein product: CASHLSRGWAGSSYEQYF.

The V call is TRBV19, the J call TRBJ2-1, with TRBD2 identical over 11 bases. CDR1 LNHDA and CDR2 SQIVND come from the germline V gene (reference sequence). This CDR3 region has 15 residues. With 5 bases clipped from V and 2 bases from J, the junction kept 2 bases outside the gene matches. The CDR3 spells CASSVGLAAYNEQFF. The CDR3 nucleotides are TGTGCCAGTAGTGTGGGACTAGCGGCCTACAATGAGCAGTTCTTC.

The V call is TRBV14, the J call TRBJ2-1; D may be TRBD1 (6 bases). The CDR3 loop spans 18 amino acids. The germline CDR1 and CDR2 sequences are SGHDN and FVKESK. The germline V and J ends were trimmed by 2 bases and 0 bases, with 17 bases remaining between them. This chain's CDR3 is CASSQSIPDSSSYNEQFF. CDR3 bases: TGTGCCAGCAGCCAATCTATACCGGACAGTAGCTCCTACAATGAGCAGTTCTTC. The full variable domain, with the rest looked up from reference TRBV14 and TRBJ2-1, is EAGVTQFPSHSVIEKGQTVTLRCDPISGHDNLYWYRRVMGKEIKFLLHFVKESKQDESGMPNNRFLAERTGGTYSTLKVQPAELEDSGVYFCASSQSIPDSSSYNEQFFGPGTRLTVL.

This chain joins TRBV4-1 and TRBJ2-5, with no clear D. V was trimmed by 5 bases and J by 1 base, leaving 8 bases between them. CDR3 size: 13 residues. The germline gives CDR1 MGHRA, CDR2 YSYEKL. The CDR3 coding sequence is TGCGCCAGCAGCTACGTGTTCCAAGAGACCCAGTACTTC. It specifies CASSYVFQETQYF.

CDR3 sequence: CASKSGTSYEQYF. CDR3 sequence (DNA): TGTGCCAGCAAAAGCGGGACCTCCTACGAGCAGTACTTC. The gene calls are TRBV27 and TRBJ2-7; 7 bases are a match to TRBD2. Trimming cost V 7 bases and J 0 bases; bases outside gene matches: 3. The CDR3 is made up of 13 amino acids. Per germline, CDR1 MNHEY and CDR2 SMNVEV (reference sequence).